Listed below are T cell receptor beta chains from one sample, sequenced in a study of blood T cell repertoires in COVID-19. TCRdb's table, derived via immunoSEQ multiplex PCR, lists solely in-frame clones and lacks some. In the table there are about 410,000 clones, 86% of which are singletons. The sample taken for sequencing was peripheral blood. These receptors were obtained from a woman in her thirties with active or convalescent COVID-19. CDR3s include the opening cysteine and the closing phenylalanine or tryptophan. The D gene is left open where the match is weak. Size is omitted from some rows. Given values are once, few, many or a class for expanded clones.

TGTGCCAGCAGTGAGGACAGGGCAAATTTCAATGAGCAGTTCTTC CASSEDRANFNEQFF TRBV6-1 15 TRBD1 - TRBJ2-1
TGTGCCAGCAGTTCCTCCGCGCTGAGCTCCTACGAGCAGTACTTC CASSSSALSSYEQYF TRBV6-5 15 - - TRBJ2-7
TGTGCCAGCAGCGTAGACTCGACTAGTGGGTACGAGCAGTACTTC CASSVDSTSGYEQYF TRBV9 15 - - TRBJ2-7
TGTGCCAGCAGTGAGGGGGGGCCTGATGAAAAACTGTTTTTT CASSEGGPDEKLFF TRBV6-1 14 - - TRBJ1-4
TGTGCCAGCAGCTTAAAGGGGCCGCGGACTGAAGCTTTCTTT CASSLKGPRTEAFF TRBV5-6 14 - - TRBJ1-1
TGTGCCACCAGTGACCCACAGGGGTCGAACACTGAAGCTTTCTTT CATSDPQGSNTEAFF TRBV24-1 15 TRBD1 - TRBJ1-1
TGTGCCAGCAGCTTTCAGGGGAACACTGAAGCTTTCTTT CASSFQGNTEAFF TRBV5-4 13 - - TRBJ1-1
TGTGCCAGCCAACCCGGGACAGGGTTGGACGAGCAGTACTTC CASQPGTGLDEQYF TRBV9 14 TRBD1 - TRBJ2-7
TGCGCCAGCAGTGGACCGGGACTAGCGGGGTCGAATGAGCAGTTCTTC CASSGPGLAGSNEQFF TRBV10-1 16 TRBD2 - TRBJ2-1
TGTGCCAGTAGTAGCCCGGCGGGCGGGGGGATCCAAGAGACCCAGTACTTC CASSSPAGGGIQETQYF TRBV19 17 TRBD2 - TRBJ2-5
TGTGCCAGCAGCCTTGCCGGGACAGTACAAGAGACCCAGTACTTC CASSLAGTVQETQYF TRBV27 15 TRBD1 once TRBJ2-5
TGCGCCAGCAGAAGGACAGATCTAACCGGGGAGCTGTTTTTT CASRRTDLTGELFF TRBV4-1 14 - once TRBJ2-2
TGTGCCAGTAGTATAACCCAGGGGGCGCCACCACGACAGCCCCAGCATTTT CASSITQGAPPRQPQHF TRBV19 17 TRBD1 - TRBJ1-5
TGTGCCAGCAGCGGGGACTACACTACCGATGAGCAGTTCTTC CASSGDYTTDEQFF TRBV5-5 14 TRBD2 - TRBJ2-1
TGTGCCAGCTCACCAAGACAGGATGGCACTGAAGCTTTCTTT CASSPRQDGTEAFF TRBV18 14 - - TRBJ1-1
TGTGCCAGCAGCTCAGATGTATCGGGGGACACTGAAGCTTTCTTT CASSSDVSGDTEAFF TRBV7-9 15 - - TRBJ1-1
TGTGCCAGCAGCTTAAGGGCTGCCCCTGGGAGCGAGCAGTACTTC CASSLRAAPGSEQYF TRBV5-5 15 - - TRBJ2-7
TGCGCCAGCAGCCAAGACAGGGGGCTCGAAAAACTGTTTTTT CASSQDRGLEKLFF TRBV4-1 14 TRBD1 - TRBJ1-4
TGTGCCAGCAGGGAGACAGGGGGAAGCACTGAAGCTTTCTTT CASRETGGSTEAFF TRBV5-6 14 TRBD1 - TRBJ1-1
TGTGCCACCAGCAGAGATCGCCTAGCGGGGGCTGAGACCCAGTACTTC CATSRDRLAGAETQYF TRBV15 16 TRBD2 - TRBJ2-5
TGTGCCAGCAGCCAAGGCGAAGGCCAGGGTACGCAGTATTTT CASSQGEGQGTQYF TRBV3-1/TRBV3-2 14 - - TRBJ2-3
TGTGCCAGCAGTGTTGCTAGCGGGAGGTTCTCCTACAATGAGCAGTTCTTC CASSVASGRFSYNEQFF TRBV2 17 TRBD2 - TRBJ2-1
TGTGCCAGCAGCTTAGGGACTAGCGGGAGTAATGAGCAGTTCTTC CASSLGTSGSNEQFF TRBV7-9 15 TRBD2 - TRBJ2-1
TGTGCCAGGGGAGATCTCGACAGGGACGTTGGGAACACTGAAGCTTTCTTT CARGDLDRDVGNTEAFF TRBV2 17 TRBD1 - TRBJ1-1
TGTGCCAGCAGCTTAGACCGGGACAGCTCCTACAATGAGCAGTTCTTC CASSLDRDSSYNEQFF TRBV7-2 16 TRBD1 - TRBJ2-1
TGTGCCAGCAGCTTAGGCGGGGGGGCGTGGGAGCAGTACTTC CASSLGGGAWEQYF TRBV7-7 14 TRBD2 once TRBJ2-7
TGTGCCAGTAGCAGACGGGGGGACGGGTCCGGGGAGCTGTTTTTT CASSRRGDGSGELFF TRBV19 15 TRBD2 - TRBJ2-2
TGTGCCAGCAGAATTACGTGGGCCACTGAAGCTTTCTTT CASRITWATEAFF TRBV6-5 13 - - TRBJ1-1
TGTGCCAGCAGCCCTGCGGGCAGGACAGATACGCAGTATTTT CASSPAGRTDTQYF TRBV11-3 14 - once TRBJ2-3
TGTGCCAGCTCCTTGGGACTAGCGGGTCTCAATGAGCAGTTCTTC CASSLGLAGLNEQFF TRBV18 15 TRBD2 - TRBJ2-1
TGTGCCAGCAGCAGGAGGACAGGGGCGACGAATCAGCCCCAGCATTTT CASSRRTGATNQPQHF TRBV21-1 16 - - TRBJ1-5
TGCGCCAGCAGCCTCATCGGCGCGGGGGGAGTCAATGAGCAGTTCTTC CASSLIGAGGVNEQFF TRBV4-1 16 TRBD2 - TRBJ2-1
TGCGCCAGCGCCACGCAGGTAGAAACGAACACCGGGGAGCTGTTTTTT CASATQVETNTGELFF TRBV23-1 16 - - TRBJ2-2
TGTGCCAGCAGAAGCGTAGATCTGACGAACACTGAAGCTTTCTTT CASRSVDLTNTEAFF TRBV9 15 - - TRBJ1-1
TGTGCCAGCAGCTTAGAACAGGGCCGTGATGAAAAACTGTTTTTT CASSLEQGRDEKLFF TRBV7-8 15 - - TRBJ1-4
TGCGCCAGCAGCGTTTCAGCGGGTGGAACAGATACGCAGTATTTT CASSVSAGGTDTQYF TRBV5-1 15 - - TRBJ2-3
TGTGCAAGTCGCTTAGCAGGTGCGGGGACGGTTTTCTCTGAAGCTTTCTTT CASRLAGAGTVFSEAFF TRBV12-2 17 - - TRBJ1-1
TGCGCCAGCAGCCAAACGTCTTTGGGACAGGGGGCTTCTTACGAGCAGTACTTC CASSQTSLGQGASYEQYF TRBV4-1 18 TRBD1 few TRBJ2-7
TGTGCCAGCAGCCTTACCGGGACAGCTTTTAATCAGCCCCAGCATTTT CASSLTGTAFNQPQHF TRBV5-6 16 TRBD1 - TRBJ1-5
TGCGCCAGCAGTGAAAGAGGCCGAATGAACACTGAAGCTTTCTTT CASSERGRMNTEAFF TRBV10-1 15 - - TRBJ1-1
TGCGCCAGCAGCCAAGTGGCCCATAATCAGCCCCAGCATTTT CASSQVAHNQPQHF TRBV4-1 14 - once TRBJ1-5
TGTGCCAGCAGTTTAGGACTGGGTTATGTGTCACCCCTCCACTTT CASSLGLGYVSPLHF TRBV27 15 - - TRBJ1-6
TGTGCCAGCAGCCCGCTCCGGGCGGGGGAAGAGACCCAGTACTTC CASSPLRAGEETQYF TRBV4-2 15 TRBD2 - TRBJ2-5
TGTGCCAGCAGTACAGGGGAGGCAGATACGCAGTATTTT CASSTGEADTQYF TRBV12-3/TRBV12-4 13 - - TRBJ2-3
TGCAGTGCCGGAGGAGTGGATGAGCAGTTCTTC CSAGGVDEQFF TRBV20-1 11 - few TRBJ2-1
TGCAGCGTTGCGCAGGGGTCAAATCAGCCCCAGCATTTT CSVAQGSNQPQHF TRBV29-1 13 - - TRBJ1-5
TGTGCCACCAGCGAAGGACAGGGGACTGTTGGCTACACCTTC CATSEGQGTVGYTF TRBV15 14 TRBD1 - TRBJ1-2
TGCGCCAGCAGCGCACAGGGAATCATGAACACTGAAGCTTTCTTT CASSAQGIMNTEAFF TRBV5-1 15 - once TRBJ1-1
TGTGCCATCAGGCCTAGCGGGCTGGCCTACGAGCAGTACTTC CAIRPSGLAYEQYF TRBV10-3 14 TRBD2 - TRBJ2-7
TGTGCCAGCAGCTTGGTGGCAGTAAATCAGCCCCAGCATTTT CASSLVAVNQPQHF TRBV5-8 14 - - TRBJ1-5
TGTGCCATCAGTGGAGGACTATACAATGAGCAGTTCTTC CAISGGLYNEQFF TRBV10-3 13 - - TRBJ2-1
TGTGCCAGCAGCAATAATGACAGGGTGGAGACCCAGTACTTC CASSNNDRVETQYF TRBV5-4 14 TRBD1 - TRBJ2-5
TGTGCCTGGAGTGTACTAACTGAAGCTTTCTTT CAWSVLTEAFF TRBV30 11 - - TRBJ1-1